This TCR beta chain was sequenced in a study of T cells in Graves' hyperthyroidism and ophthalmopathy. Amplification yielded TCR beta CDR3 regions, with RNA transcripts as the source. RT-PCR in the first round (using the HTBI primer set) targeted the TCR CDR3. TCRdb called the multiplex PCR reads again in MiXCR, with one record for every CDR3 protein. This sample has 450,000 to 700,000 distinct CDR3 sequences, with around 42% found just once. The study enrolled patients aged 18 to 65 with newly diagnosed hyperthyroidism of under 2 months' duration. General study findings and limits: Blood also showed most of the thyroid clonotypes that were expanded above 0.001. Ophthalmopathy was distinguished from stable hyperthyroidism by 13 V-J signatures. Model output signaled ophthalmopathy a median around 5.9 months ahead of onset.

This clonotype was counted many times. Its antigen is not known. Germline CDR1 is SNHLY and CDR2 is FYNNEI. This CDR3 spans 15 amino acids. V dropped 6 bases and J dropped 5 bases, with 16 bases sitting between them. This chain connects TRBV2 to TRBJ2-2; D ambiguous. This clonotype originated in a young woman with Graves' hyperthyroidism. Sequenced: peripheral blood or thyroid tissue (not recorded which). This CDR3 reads CASSDRRLNTGELFF. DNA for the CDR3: TGTGCCAGCAGCGATCGGCGTCTCAATACCGGGGAGCTGTTTTTT.